These 11 T cell receptor beta chains were sequenced from one sample in a study of blood T cell repertoires in COVID-19. This table comes from immunoSEQ multiplex PCR, and its TCRdb copy is limited to in-frame clones, with some not included. The table lists just over 90,000 clones, around 80% of them singletons. The sample comprised peripheral blood. Receptors were obtained from a man aged 65 to 85 with acute or convalescent COVID-19.

The gene calls are TRBV7-9 and TRBJ2-6; D not resolved. The CDR3 runs 14 residues. Trimming pared 4 bases from V and 0 bases from J, leaving 4 bases between. In germline, CDR1 is SEHNR, CDR2 FQNEAQ (reference sequence). CDR3 bases: TGTGCCAGCAGCTCGTACTCTGGGGCCAACGTCCTGACTTTC. Its protein product is CASSSYSGANVLTF. The full variable domain, in which reference TRBV7-9 and TRBJ2-6 provide the parts outside the CDR3, is DTGVSQNPRHKITKRGQNVTFRCDPISEHNRLYWYRQTLGQGPEFLTYFQNEAQLEKSRLLSDRFSAERPKGSFSTLEIQRTEQGDSAMYLCASSSYSGANVLTFGAGSRLTVL.

This chain uses TRBV12-5 with TRBJ1-1, with 8 bases identical to TRBD1. This CDR3 is 15 amino acids long. Looked up from germline, CDR1 is LGHNT and CDR2 is FRNRAP. V shed 6 bases and J 1 base; nucleotides not matched to a gene: 7. CDR3 region: CASGPTGGRNTEAFF. The CDR3 DNA sequence: TGTGCTAGTGGCCCCACAGGGGGAAGGAACACTGAAGCTTTCTTT.

This clone occurred a few times. The chain employs TRBV3-1 (or the pseudogene TRBV3-2) and TRBJ2-2; 13 bases align to TRBD2. Germline CDR1 is LGHDT and CDR2 is YNNKEL (reference sequence). The CDR3 is 16 residues long. V lost 4 bases and J lost 7; bases outside the gene matches: 6. The CDR3 DNA sequence: TGTGCCAGCAGCCTAGGACTAGCGGGAGCGGTCGGGGAGCTGTTTTTT. Its translation: CASSLGLAGAVGELFF.

The chain couples TRBV15 to TRBJ2-1; 10 nucleotides match TRBD2. From germline, CDR1 is LNHNV and CDR2 YYDKDF (reference sequence). V was pared by 2 bases and J by 9 bases, with 7 bases of the junction left unmatched. This CDR3 has 15 residues. CDR3 residues: CATSRTAGGPGEQFF. DNA of the CDR3: TGTGCCACCAGCAGAACAGCGGGAGGGCCGGGTGAGCAGTTCTTC.

The CDR3: CASSFAVRGATEAFF. The CDR3, as DNA: TGTGCCAGCAGTTTCGCGGTTCGGGGAGCCACTGAAGCTTTCTTT. This sequence joins TRBV27 and TRBJ1-1; D uncertain. This CDR3 is 15 amino acids long. The V and J ends lost 3 bases and 4 bases respectively, with 15 bases between them. From germline, CDR1 is MNHEY and CDR2 SMNVEV (reference sequence).

This clone was counted once. The chain employs TRBV5-4 and TRBJ2-2; TRBD1 matches 10 bases. The length of the CDR3 is 13 residues. CDR1 and CDR2 from the germline V gene are SGHNT and YYREEE (reference sequence). The V gene end was trimmed by 4 bases and the J gene end by 7 bases; junction bases not matched to a gene: 1. Here the CDR3 DNA reads TGTGCCAGCAGCGGGACAGGGGTCGGGGAGCTGTTTTTT. Its translation: CASSGTGVGELFF. The variable domain in full, completed from reference TRBV5-4 and TRBJ2-2, reads ETGVTQSPTHLIKTRGQQVTLRCSSQSGHNTVSWYQQALGQGPQFIFQYYREEENGRGNFPPRFSGLQFPNYSSELNVNALELDDSALYLCASSGTGVGELFFGEGSRLTVL.

This chain joins TRBV7-8 and TRBJ1-1; TRBD1 aligns across 8 bases. This CDR3 is 16 amino acids long. V was clipped by 5 bases and J by 2 bases; unmatched bases: 10. CDR1 SGHVS and CDR2 FQNEAQ come from the germline V gene. Written as DNA, the CDR3 is TGTGCCAGCAGCCGAGACAGGGGCCCTACTAACACTGAAGCTTTCTTT. The encoded protein is CASSRDRGPTNTEAFF.

This clone was seen a handful of times. This chain connects TRBV24-1 to TRBJ2-5, with TRBD1 identical over 7 bases. CDR1 and CDR2 from the germline V gene are KGHDR and SFDVKD. The CDR3 runs 15 residues. J gave up 5 bases and V 0 bases, and 5 bases lay outside the gene matches. The CDR3 DNA reads as TGTGCCACCAGTGATTTGCGACAGGGATGGGAGACCCAGTACTTC. Amino acids: CATSDLRQGWETQYF.

The chain employs TRBV10-3 and TRBJ2-7, with 8 bases identical to TRBD2. Germline V CDR1 and CDR2: ENHRY, SYGVKD. Trimming took 10 bases from V and 0 from J; bases not matched to a gene: 14. CDR3 size: 16 residues. The CDR3 DNA sequence: TGTGCCACTCGTCCTTCACTAGCGGAGAGCTCCTACGAGCAGTACTTC. Its protein is CATRPSLAESSYEQYF.

Regarding this clone: At the DNA level, this CDR3 is encoded by other sequences in the same sample as well. The chain joins TRBV5-1 to TRBJ1-1; 7 nucleotides align to TRBD1. The CDR3 runs 13 residues. Germline V gene sequence: CDR1 SGHRS, CDR2 YFSETQ. Trimming took 2 bases from V and 3 from J; bases not matched to a gene: 1. The CDR3 bases are TGCGCCAGCAGCTTAACAGGGGACACTGAAGCTTTCTTT. Protein sequence: CASSLTGDTEAFF.

The chain employs TRBV5-1 and TRBJ2-3, with D maybe TRBD2 (5 bases). CDR1 is SGHRS, CDR2 YFSETQ, per germline. This CDR3 is built from 15 residues. V shed 1 base and J shed 1 base, with 10 bases lying between them. CDR3 bases: TGCGCCAGCAGCTTGTCTTTGCGGGGCACAGATACGCAGTATTTT. It translates to CASSLSLRGTDTQYF.